This TCR beta chain was sequenced in a study of molecular identifiers for immune sequencing clone quantification (dated by TCRdb to the late 2010s). Describing the broader study: For a replicate experiment, the RNA from either approximately 20,000 or 98,000 naive CD8 T cells was divided into five aliquots, and four of those aliquots went on to sequencing. The study was a methods study using CD8 T cells to benchmark molecular-identifier clustering-based TCR repertoire sequencing (MIDCIRS) and TCR RNA copy counting.

In regard to this clonotype: Its antigen target is currently unknown. Base quality data are lacking; no much larger clone is found one base away.

The method behind the library was PCR. The data were produced on an Illumina HiSeq 4000. Bulk TCR libraries were prepared as previously described, using TCR primers listed in Table S5. The Qiagen AllPrep DNA/RNA kit was used to purify total RNA. Before analysis, reads from multiple sequencing runs of one library were combined. Concerning the study's data processing: Reads were retained only if the reads had an exact TCR constant sequence, and the retained reads were trimmed to 150 nt and grouped according to their 12-nt molecular barcodes. Reads within each barcode group were sub-clustered using a 15% Levenshtein threshold, and quality-weighted consensus sequences were constructed for each RNA molecule. Non-functional sequences were filtered out, along with any lower-count sequence sitting one edit away from another sequence. Based on a fit of two negative binomial distributions, barcode sub-clusters having less than 20% of the maximum read count were discarded. TCRdb trimmed public reads at Q25 via fastp, called clones via MiXCR and kept in-frame beta chains. Each record represents a unique CDR3 protein, reported with the most common genes and DNA among its rows. TCRdb, not the authors, supplied the V and J calls. The sample table shows 600,000 to 650,000 distinct CDR3 sequences, and 15% to 20% are seen once. The top ten hold roughly 0.83% of the sample.

The germline V gene (reference sequence) supplies CDR1 SEHNR and CDR2 FQNEAQ. The CDR3 contains 15 residues, cysteine and phenylalanine counted. Just CDR3 DNA is preserved here, 45 bases in frame from base 1. Trimmed from V: 5 bases; trimmed from J: 6 bases; junction bases lacking a gene match: 12. Results and caveats for the whole study, not just this receptor: In CMV-specific effector cells, clones with more than 20 RNA copies accounted for over 99% of molecules, whereas in naive cells such clones accounted for under 1%. The naive libraries included spiked-in Jurkat TCR RNA (about nine copies' worth), and this RNA is not part of the donor repertoire. Modeling gave roughly 3 recovered TCR RNA copies per cell versus around 10 by digital PCR, implying around 30% capture efficiency. A single cell's worth of spiked-in Jurkat TCR RNA was reported detectable even among under 1.1 million naive CD8 T cells. Identical TCR molecules sharing a barcode could cause highly expanded clone sizes to be underestimated. When barcode sub-clustering was omitted, TCR diversity was inflated by chimeric consensus sequences, with chimeras reaching as high as 47%.

Libraries of naive CD8 T cells were generated from roughly 20,000 to 1,000,000 sorted cells, with 10%, 30% or 50% of the purified RNA used. On a BD FACSAria II, naive CD8 T cells were FACS-sorted as CD8+CD4-CCR7+CD45RA+ and collected into RLT Plus buffer. To test detection sensitivity, Jurkat RNA equal to ten TCR copies was added to samples of about 20,000-1,100,000 naive CD8 T cells. CD8 T cells were enriched with RosetteSep CD8+ T Cell Enrichment Cocktail and Ficoll-Paque, followed by ACK red cell lysis. Rearrangement joined TRBV7-9 to TRBJ1-1, and 7 junction bases match TRBD1. Sample: naive CD8+ T cells from blood, with Jurkat cell RNA spiked in. The sample's cell subset or site label, in plain terms: FACS-sorted CD8+CD4-CCR7+CD45RA+ naive T cells. The origin of this receptor is a human donor in good health. Some libraries in this study had Jurkat cell RNA spiked in. The DNA sequence reads TGTGCCAGCAGCCCGATGACAGGGCGTGAGGCTGAAGCTTTCTTT. Its translation reads: CASSPMTGREAEAFF.